This TCR beta chain was observed in a study of blood T cell repertoires in COVID-19. Original analysis: Estimated nucleated cell counts came from reference gene primer amplification. Here immunoSEQ multiplex PCR was the method, and the copy in TCRdb shows in-frame clones only, minus some. The V and J calls and clone size come from that table; D and trimming were worked out from the DNA. The data show more than 400,000 clones, 90% seen once. This CDR3 region has 14 residues. Germline assignment: CDR1 SGHNT and CDR2 YYREEE (reference sequence). V shed 3 bases and J 7 bases; nucleotides not matched to a gene: 4. Adults between about 18 and 95 years of age took part from 20 to 25 US areas. Two negative PCRs, clearance, or symptom resolution characterized the recovered Cohort 3 donors.

The TCR comes from a man aged 18 to 29 who had recovered from COVID-19. The chain combines TRBV5-4 with TRBJ1-6, with 7 nucleotides matching TRBD1. The specimen was PBMCs or T cells enriched from blood (not recorded which). CDR3 nucleotide sequence: TGTGCCAGCAGCTGGGGACAGTCCAATTCACCCCTCCACTTT. The encoded protein is CASSWGQSNSPLHF.